These 18 T cell receptor beta chains were sequenced from one sample in a study of human T cells and chemical hapten exposure. Time point noted: patch test 3, about 24 weeks after DPC sensitization. The treatment is: therapeutic diphenylcyclopropenone sensitization with weekly scalp DPC. TCRdb ran MiXCR on the RACE reads and lists one entry per CDR3 protein. The sample records fewer than 200,000 distinct CDR3 sequences, 25% to 30% being singletons. The sample was whole blood, taken in connection with sensitization to the hapten diphenylcyclopropenone (DPC). These TCRs come from a woman between 18 and 30 years old with alopecia areata. Some clones in this sample may be carry-over from other donors' samples.

The chain combines TRBV7-9 with TRBJ2-4; unclear D gene. CDR3 length: 13 amino acids. CDR1 SEHNR and CDR2 FQNEAQ come from the germline V gene (reference sequence). The V end was cut by 7 bases, the J end by 3 bases, with 10 bases between. The CDR3 loop is CASKRLVKNIQYF. CDR3 bases: TGTGCCAGCAAGAGGCTTGTCAAAAACATTCAGTACTTC.

V usage is TRBV7-3 and J usage is TRBJ2-6, with D hard to call. The CDR3 totals 16 residues. V was pared by 1 base and J by 1 base, with 8 bases between. CDR1 SGHTA and CDR2 FQGTGA come from the germline V gene. The CDR3 DNA reads TGTGCCAGCAGCTTAAGTTCCATTTCTGGGGCCAACGTCCTGACTTTC. Protein product: CASSLSSISGANVLTF. The whole variable domain, filled in from reference TRBV7-3 and TRBJ2-6, reads GAGVSQTPSNKVTEKGKYVELRCDPISGHTALYWYRQSLGQGPEFLIYFQGTGAADDSGLPNDRFFAVRPEGSVSTLKIQRTERGDSAVYLCASSLSSISGANVLTFGAGSRLTVL.

The rearrangement links TRBV5-1 to TRBJ2-5; no definite D call. The germline CDR1 and CDR2 sequences are SGHRS and YFSETQ. The CDR3 is 13 amino acids. Trimming shortened V by 2 bases and J by 5 bases, and 10 bases separated the two germline ends. The CDR3 protein is CASSFYSSETQYF. In nucleotides, the CDR3 is TGCGCCAGCAGCTTCTATTCCTCTGAGACCCAGTACTTC.

V is TRBV29-1 and J is TRBJ1-1; D uncertain. Germline assignment: CDR1 SQVTM and CDR2 ANQGSEA. Trimming removed 6 bases from V and 4 bases from J, with 12 bases in between. The CDR3 is made up of 12 amino acids. The DNA of the CDR3 is TGCAGCGTGGACCCCCAGGCCACTGAAGCTTTCTTT. Amino acids: CSVDPQATEAFF.

This clonotype appeared a few times. At one end the junction does not follow the germline gene, possibly because of a read error. The chain links TRBV2 to TRBJ2-7, with 12 bases aligning to TRBD1. The CDR3 loop spans 13 amino acids. Germline lookup yields CDR1 SNHLY and CDR2 FYNNEI. In nucleotides, the CDR3 is TGTGCCAGCACCATTACCGGGACAGGGGGCCCGTTCTTC. This codes for CASTITGTGGPFF. The complete variable domain, with remaining parts taken from reference TRBV2 and TRBJ2-7, reads EPEVTQTPSHQVTQMGQEVILRCVPISNHLYFYWYRQILGQKVEFLVSFYNNEISEKSEIFDDQFSVERPDGSNFTLKIRSTKLEDSAMYFCASTITGTGGPFFGPGTRLTVT.

The chain has TRBV4-3 and TRBJ1-6; D remains ambiguous. The germline gives CDR1 LGHNA, CDR2 YSLEER. The V end was cut by 0 bases, the J end by 12 bases, with 9 bases between. This CDR3 is 13 amino acids long. The CDR3 region has the DNA TGCGCCAGCAGCCAAGAGGGAATACGACCCCTCCACTTT. Protein product: CASSQEGIRPLHF.

This clonotype was seen more than once but under ten times. The chain combines TRBV4-2 with TRBJ2-7, with D perhaps being TRBD1 or TRBD2 (5 bases each). V shed 1 base and J shed 6 bases, with 10 bases lying between them. CDR1 is LGHNA and CDR2 is YNFKEQ in the germline V gene. The CDR3 is made up of 13 amino acids. CDR3 sequence reads: CASSQAGQTEQYF. The CDR3 coding sequence is TGTGCCAGCAGCCAAGCGGGGCAAACCGAGCAGTACTTC.

The gene calls are TRBV7-2 and TRBJ2-1, with D unresolved. Per the germline V gene, CDR1 is SGHTA and CDR2 is FQGNSA. The CDR3 spans 12 residues. Trimming removed 4 bases at V and 9 bases at J, with 10 bases between. CDR3 residues: CASSSRMGEQFF. The CDR3 DNA follows: TGTGCCAGCAGCTCCCGAATGGGTGAGCAGTTCTTC.

The CDR3 is CASSPYTGGVTEAFF. The CDR3 bases are TGTGCCAGCAGTCCCTATACAGGGGGTGTGACTGAAGCTTTCTTT. The rearrangement uses TRBV2 and TRBJ1-1; TRBD1 agrees at 8 bases. CDR3 size: 15 residues. Losses at the gene ends were 5 bases for V and 5 bases for J; bases not matched to a gene: 10. The V gene's germline CDR1 is SNHLY and CDR2 FYNNEI.

The V and J genes are TRBV7-2 and TRBJ2-7; TRBD1 is a possible D gene (6 bases). Trimming removed 5 bases at V and 2 bases at J, with 10 bases between. Looked up from germline, CDR1 is SGHTA and CDR2 is FQGNSA. This CDR3 spans 13 amino acids. CDR3 region: CASSNTGTYEQYF. CDR3 DNA: TGTGCCAGCAGCAACACAGGGACCTACGAGCAGTACTTC.

The chain joins TRBV4-3 to TRBJ1-2, with D possibly being TRBD1 (5 bases). The germline V gene encodes CDR1 LGHNA and CDR2 YSLEER. V was clipped by 4 bases and J by 8 bases, with 17 bases between them. The CDR3 runs 14 residues. CDR3: CASSPQTTDGGYTF. For the CDR3, the DNA is TGCGCCAGCAGCCCACAAACGACAGACGGGGGCTACACCTTC.

This clonotype was observed a few times. The gene calls are TRBV7-2 and TRBJ2-5; 10 bases line up with TRBD2. V dropped 1 base and J dropped 1; count of bases not matched to a gene: 12. In germline, CDR1 is SGHTA, CDR2 FQGNSA. This CDR3 region has 19 residues. CDR3 nucleotides: TGTGCCAGCAGCTTAGAGGGGCTAGCGGGGGCGTTACTCCAAGAGACCCAGTACTTC. Its translation is CASSLEGLAGALLQETQYF.

The rearrangement uses TRBV7-2 and TRBJ1-2, with 8 bases lining up with TRBD1. Germline trimming cut 11 bases from V and 8 bases from J; bases unmatched to any gene: 10. This CDR3 has 12 amino acids. Germline V gene lookup returns CDR1 SGHTA and CDR2 FQGNSA. The CDR3: CAARTGSSGYTF. The CDR3, as DNA: TGTGCCGCAAGGACAGGGAGTTCCGGCTACACCTTC.

The chain has TRBV5-4 and TRBJ1-5; tentative D call: TRBD1 (6 bases). With 0 bases removed from V and 1 base from J, the gap between germline ends came to 8 bases. The CDR3 is made up of 15 amino acids. Germline V gene lookup returns CDR1 SGHNT and CDR2 YYREEE (reference sequence). CDR3 bases: TGTGCCAGCAGCTTGGCAGGGGACAGCAATCAGCCCCAGCATTTT. Its translation is CASSLAGDSNQPQHF. The variable domain in full, with the rest retrieved from reference TRBV5-4 and TRBJ1-5, is ETGVTQSPTHLIKTRGQQVTLRCSSQSGHNTVSWYQQALGQGPQFIFQYYREEENGRGNFPPRFSGLQFPNYSSELNVNALELDDSALYLCASSLAGDSNQPQHFGDGTRLSIL.

This clonotype was observed a few times. V is TRBV9 and J is TRBJ2-2; 8 bases are a match to TRBD1. Germline CDR1 and CDR2: SGDLS and YYNGEE. V gave up 3 bases and J gave up 5 bases; unmatched junction bases: 9. The CDR3 length is 16 residues. The CDR3 spells CASSAWDRRATGELFF. The CDR3 DNA reads as TGTGCCAGCAGCGCATGGGACAGGAGGGCAACCGGGGAGCTGTTTTTT.

This clonotype was counted only a few times. The chain recombines TRBV2 with TRBJ1-1; D call uncertain. In germline, CDR1 is SNHLY, CDR2 FYNNEI. The length of the CDR3 is 13 residues. Trimming took 6 bases from V and 1 from J, leaving 9 bases between them. The CDR3: CASSSKENTEAFF. The CDR3 DNA follows: TGTGCCAGCAGCTCGAAAGAGAACACTGAAGCTTTCTTT.

The CDR3 bases are TGCGCCAGCAGCCCTGGGGCAGGGAGAGATACGCAGTATTTT. This sequence encodes CASSPGAGRDTQYF. This chain connects TRBV5-1 to TRBJ2-3, with D possibly called TRBD1 or TRBD2 (5 bases each). CDR1 and CDR2 from the germline V gene are SGHRS and YFSETQ. Trimming pared 4 bases from V and 5 bases from J, leaving 14 bases between. The CDR3 totals 14 residues. The variable domain in full, with the rest retrieved from reference TRBV5-1 and TRBJ2-3, is KAGVTQTPRYLIKTRGQQVTLSCSPISGHRSVSWYQQTPGQGLQFLFEYFSETQRNKGNFPGRFSGRQFSNSRSEMNVSTLELGDSALYLCASSPGAGRDTQYFGPGTRLTVL.

This clonotype was observed a few times. The chain couples TRBV6-2 or TRBV6-3 to TRBJ2-5; D is perhaps TRBD2 (7 bases). There are 15 residues in the CDR3. Trimming left V 7 bases short and J 2 bases short, with 17 bases between. Germline-derived CDR1 and CDR2 are MNHEY and SVGEGT. The CDR3 nucleotides are TGTGCCAGCAAATCGGCGGGGGCCTCACAAGAGACCCAGTACTTC. It specifies CASKSAGASQETQYF.